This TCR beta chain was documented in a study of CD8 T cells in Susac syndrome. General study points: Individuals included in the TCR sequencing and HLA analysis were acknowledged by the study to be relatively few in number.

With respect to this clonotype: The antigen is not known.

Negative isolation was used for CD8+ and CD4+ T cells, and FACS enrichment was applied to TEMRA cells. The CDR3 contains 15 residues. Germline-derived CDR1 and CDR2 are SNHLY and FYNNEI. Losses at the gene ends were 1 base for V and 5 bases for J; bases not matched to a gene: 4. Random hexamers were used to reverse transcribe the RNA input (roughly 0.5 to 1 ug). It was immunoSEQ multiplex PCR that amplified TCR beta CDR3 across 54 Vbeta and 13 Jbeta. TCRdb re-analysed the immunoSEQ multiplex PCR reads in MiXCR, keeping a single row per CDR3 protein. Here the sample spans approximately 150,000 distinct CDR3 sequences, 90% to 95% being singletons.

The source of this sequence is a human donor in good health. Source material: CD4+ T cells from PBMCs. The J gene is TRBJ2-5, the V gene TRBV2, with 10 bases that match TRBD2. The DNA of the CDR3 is TGTGCCAGCAGTGAAGGGCTAGCGGGGGTGGAGACCCAGTACTTC. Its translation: CASSEGLAGVETQYF.